A single sample gave rise to the 9 T cell receptor beta chains below, sequenced in a study of blood T cell repertoires in COVID-19 (TCRdb year 2020). Library preparation used the immunoSEQ multiplex PCR assay. The clones in this table, taken by TCRdb from immuneACCESS, are in-frame only. Not every clone is retained; where verified, under half of the shortfall comes from an unresolved V gene, and the cause of the rest is unknown. For this sample there are roughly 230,000 clones; around 90% appear just once. The ten most abundant clones make up approximately 0.7% of the sample. Sequenced sample: peripheral blood. Receptor source: a human donor in a cohort sampled during active COVID-19.

This chain uses TRBV25-1 with TRBJ1-1, with D perhaps TRBD1 (6 bases). The CDR3 contains 15 residues. Trimming took off 1 base at V and 5 bases at J, with 14 bases between the two ends. Germline values: CDR1 MGHDK, CDR2 SYGVNS. The CDR3 is CASSEWGGPRTEAFF. In nucleotides, the CDR3 is TGTGCCAGCAGTGAATGGGGGGGGCCACGGACTGAAGCTTTCTTT. The whole variable domain, remainder taken from reference TRBV25-1 and TRBJ1-1, is EADIYQTPRYLVIGTGKKITLECSQTMGHDKMYWYQQDPGMELHLIHYSYGVNSTEKGDLSSESTVSRIRTEHFPLTLESARPSHTSQYLCASSEWGGPRTEAFFGQGTRLTVV.

The rearrangement uses TRBV9 and TRBJ2-7; the D gene is possibly TRBD2 (6 bases). V was trimmed by 0 bases and J by 6 bases, leaving 13 bases between them. CDR1 is SGDLS, CDR2 YYNGEE, per germline. The CDR3 covers 14 residues. CDR3 DNA: TGTGCCAGCAGCGTAGAGCCCCTGGGGGGCGAGCAGTACTTC. This codes for CASSVEPLGGEQYF.

V and J are TRBV10-3 and TRBJ1-1, with 8 bases lining up with TRBD1. Germline V CDR1 and CDR2: ENHRY, SYGVKD. V trimming: 9 bases; J trimming: 0 bases; junction bases outside the gene matches: 6. The CDR3 has 14 residues. CDR3 sequence reads: CAIGQGNMNTEAFF. CDR3 coding DNA: TGTGCCATAGGACAGGGTAATATGAACACTGAAGCTTTCTTT.

The chain links TRBV9 to TRBJ1-2; D remains ambiguous. The CDR3 consists of 13 residues. The germline CDR1 and CDR2 sequences are SGDLS and YYNGEE. The V and J ends lost 0 bases and 4 bases respectively, with 7 bases between them. The CDR3 protein is CASSVDSFYGYTF. The CDR3 nucleotides read TGTGCCAGCAGCGTAGACAGTTTCTATGGCTACACCTTC.

This clone has a handful of counts. This sequence joins TRBV28 and TRBJ1-2, with D hard to call. The CDR3 spans 12 residues. The V gene lost 6 bases and the J gene lost 4 bases, with 9 bases spanning the gap. Per germline, CDR1 MDHEN and CDR2 SYDVKM. CDR3 sequence (DNA): TGTGCCAGCAGGGCCGCCTTCTATGGCTACACCTTC. This encodes CASRAAFYGYTF.

The chain joins TRBV6-5 to TRBJ1-4; D perhaps matches TRBD1 (6 bases). The CDR3 spans 15 residues. Trimming took 6 bases from V and 8 from J, leaving 19 bases between them. The V gene's germline CDR1 is MNHEY and CDR2 SVGAGI. The CDR3 protein is CASSPRGGRKEKLFF. The CDR3 nucleotides read TGTGCCAGCAGCCCCCGGGGGGGGCGGAAAGAAAAACTGTTTTTT.

The V gene is TRBV7-2, the J gene TRBJ1-2; TRBD1 is a possible D gene (5 bases). V was shortened by 0 bases and J by 4 bases, with 15 bases between the two germline ends. The CDR3 loop spans 16 amino acids. Germline assignment: CDR1 SGHTA and CDR2 FQGNSA. For the CDR3, the DNA is TGTGCCAGCAGCTTAGCCCCCCAGCAGGGAATCTATGGCTACACCTTC. This encodes CASSLAPQQGIYGYTF.

The V and J genes are TRBV27 and TRBJ2-5; 7 bases agree with TRBD1. This CDR3 is 15 amino acids long. With V trimmed by 4 bases and J by 5 bases, 10 bases remained unmatched. The germline gives CDR1 MNHEY, CDR2 SMNVEV (reference sequence). CDR3 region: CASSSHPRGFETQYF. For the CDR3, the DNA is TGTGCCAGCAGTTCCCATCCCAGGGGGTTTGAGACCCAGTACTTC.

This rearrangement joins TRBV9 to TRBJ2-1; 9 nucleotides line up with TRBD2. V gave up 1 base and J gave up 15 bases; unmatched junction bases: 8. This CDR3 contains 13 residues. The germline V gene encodes CDR1 SGDLS and CDR2 YYNGEE. The CDR3 protein is CASSVLEAGGMFF. The CDR3 DNA sequence: TGTGCCAGCAGCGTACTTGAAGCGGGAGGTATGTTCTTC.